This TCR beta chain was sequenced for a study of blood T cells in healthy people across ages. Only one count was recorded for this clonotype. A second about 7 to 12 cycle PCR used barcoded and J-beta primers. TCRdb reanalysed the 5' RACE reads using MiXCR and keeps one entry per CDR3 protein. The sample includes more than 1,000,000 distinct CDR3 sequences, approximately 26% seen only once; the top ten take approximately 0.79%. This CDR3 spans 14 amino acids. V lost 3 bases to trimming and J lost 4 bases, with 12 bases between them. Germline V lookup: CDR1 ENHRY, CDR2 SYGVKD. The sample also formed part of further work on T cells of mothers and their children.

The clonotype was recovered from a girl aged 2 to 10 in good health. Sequenced: blood. The chain couples TRBV10-3 to TRBJ1-1; no definite D call. CDR3 sequence: CAISDVVSVTEAFF. CDR3 nucleotide sequence: TGTGCCATCAGTGATGTCGTCTCGGTCACTGAAGCTTTCTTT.